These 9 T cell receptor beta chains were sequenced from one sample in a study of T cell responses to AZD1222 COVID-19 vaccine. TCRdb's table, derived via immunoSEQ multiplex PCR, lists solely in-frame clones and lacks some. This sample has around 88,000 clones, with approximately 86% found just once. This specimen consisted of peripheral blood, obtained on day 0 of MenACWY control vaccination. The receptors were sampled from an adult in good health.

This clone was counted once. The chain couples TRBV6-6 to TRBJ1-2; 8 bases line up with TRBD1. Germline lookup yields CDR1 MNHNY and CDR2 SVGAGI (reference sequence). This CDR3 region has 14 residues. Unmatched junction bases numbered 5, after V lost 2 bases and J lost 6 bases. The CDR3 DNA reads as TGTGCCAGCAGTTACCGGGGACAGGAGGATGGCTACACCTTC. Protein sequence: CASSYRGQEDGYTF.

CDR3 in DNA: TGTGCCAGCAGTCCCGGACAGTCCTCCTACGAGCAGTACTTC. It is translated as CASSPGQSSYEQYF. The chain links TRBV28 to TRBJ2-7, with D possibly being TRBD1 (6 bases). The CDR3 contains 14 residues. V lost 5 bases and J lost 0, with 11 bases in between. Germline V gives CDR1 MDHEN, CDR2 SYDVKM.

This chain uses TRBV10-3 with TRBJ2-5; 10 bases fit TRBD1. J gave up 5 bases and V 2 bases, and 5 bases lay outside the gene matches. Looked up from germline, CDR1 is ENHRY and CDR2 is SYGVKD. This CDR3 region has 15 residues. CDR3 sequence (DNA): TGTGCCATCAGTGAGGGACAGGGGGAGGGGGAGACCCAGTACTTC. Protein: CAISEGQGEGETQYF.

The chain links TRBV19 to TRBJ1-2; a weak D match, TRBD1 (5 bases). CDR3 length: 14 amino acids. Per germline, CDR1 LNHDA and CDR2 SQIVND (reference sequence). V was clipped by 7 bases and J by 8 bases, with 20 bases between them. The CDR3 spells CASTPSSRGHGYTF. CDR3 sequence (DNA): TGTGCCAGTACCCCTTCATCCCGGGGCCACGGCTACACCTTC.

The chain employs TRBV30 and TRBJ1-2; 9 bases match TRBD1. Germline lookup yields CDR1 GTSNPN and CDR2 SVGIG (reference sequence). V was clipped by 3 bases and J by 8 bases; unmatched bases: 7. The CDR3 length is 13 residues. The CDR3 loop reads CAWSETGGAGYTF. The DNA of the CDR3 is TGTGCCTGGAGCGAGACAGGGGGAGCAGGCTACACCTTC.

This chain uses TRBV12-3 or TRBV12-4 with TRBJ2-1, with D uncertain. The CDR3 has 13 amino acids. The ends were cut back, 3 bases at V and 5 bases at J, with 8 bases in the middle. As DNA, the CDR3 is TGTGCCAGCAGTTTGAAGCCGAACAATGAGCAGTTCTTC. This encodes CASSLKPNNEQFF.

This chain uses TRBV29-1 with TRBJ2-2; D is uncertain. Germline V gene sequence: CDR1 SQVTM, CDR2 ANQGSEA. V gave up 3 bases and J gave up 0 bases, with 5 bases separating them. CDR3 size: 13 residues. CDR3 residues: CSVEMANTGELFF. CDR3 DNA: TGCAGCGTTGAGATGGCGAACACCGGGGAGCTGTTTTTT.

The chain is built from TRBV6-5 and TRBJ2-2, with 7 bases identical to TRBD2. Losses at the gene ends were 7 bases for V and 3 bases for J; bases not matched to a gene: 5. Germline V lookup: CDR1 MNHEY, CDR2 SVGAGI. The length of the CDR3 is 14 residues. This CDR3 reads CASKQAGHTGELFF. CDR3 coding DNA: TGTGCCAGCAAGCAAGCGGGGCACACCGGGGAGCTGTTTTTT.

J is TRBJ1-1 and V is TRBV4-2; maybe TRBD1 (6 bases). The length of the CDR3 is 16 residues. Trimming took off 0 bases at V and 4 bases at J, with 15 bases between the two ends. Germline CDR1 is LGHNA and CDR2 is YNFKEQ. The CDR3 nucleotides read TGTGCCAGCAGCCAAGATAAACAGGGAGGGGGCACTGAAGCTTTCTTT. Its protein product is CASSQDKQGGGTEAFF.